The 21 T cell receptor delta chains in this list originate from one sample, sequenced in a study of gamma-delta T cells after stem cell transplantation. TCRdb reran clone calling via CATT on the RT-PCR reads. Of several thousand delta-chain clones detected, around 27% appear once; the ten largest clones hold 15% to 20%. Sequencing was done on a sample of gamma-delta T cells. The receptors originated from a human donor. It is not recorded whose cells these are; they may come from a transplant donor.

As concerns this clone: A junction boundary mismatches the germline segment, possibly from a read error. The sample has other DNA sequences that encode this CDR3 too. The genes are TRDV2 and TRDJ3; 10 nucleotides align to TRDD3. From germline, CDR1 is GEAIGNYY and CDR2 EKD. The CDR3 has 22 amino acids. The DNA for the CDR3 is TGTGCCTGCGACACCGGGTATGGGGGATACTCCCGACGGGCCTGGGACACCCGACAGATGTTTTTC. It is translated as CACDTGYGGYSRRAWDTRQMFF.

This clone was picked up one time. At one end, the junction sequence differs from germline, possibly due to a read error. This rearrangement joins TRDV2 to TRDJ3; 12 nucleotides align to TRDD3. CDR3 length equals 21 residues. From germline, CDR1 is GEAIGNYY and CDR2 EKD. CDR3 protein: CACGGILGDTPSSRDTRQMFF. The CDR3 DNA is TGTGCCTGTGGTGGGATACTGGGGGATACCCCGAGCTCCCGGGACACCCGACAGATGTTTTTC.

The rearrangement links TRDV2 to TRDJ1, with D unresolved. V lost 0 bases, J lost 1 base, and 8 bases lay in between. CDR3 length equals 14 residues. Germline assignment: CDR1 GEAIGNYY and CDR2 EKD. CDR3 amino acids: CACDTVSITDKLIF. CDR3 coding DNA: TGTGCCTGTGACACCGTGTCGATCACCGATAAACTCATCTTT.

For this clone: The germline gene is not matched at one end of the junction; a read error may be the cause. At the DNA level, this CDR3 is encoded by other sequences in the same sample as well. The chain has TRDV2 and TRDJ1, with 12 bases matching TRDD3. Germline values: CDR1 GEAIGNYY, CDR2 EKD. The CDR3 is 22 residues long. Written as DNA, the CDR3 is TGCGCCTGTGACACCGTCCCCTTCGAGCTGGGGGATACGGAGGACTCCACCGATAAACTCATCTTT. It yields the protein CACDTVPFELGDTEDSTDKLIF.

This clone counts as medium-sized. V and J are TRDV2 and TRDJ1; 11 positions match TRDD3. Germline CDR1 and CDR2: GEAIGNYY and EKD. V trimming: 3 bases; J trimming: 2 bases; junction bases outside the gene matches: 4. The CDR3 has 15 amino acids. CDR3 loop: CACDQLGDTTDKLIF. In nucleotides, the CDR3 is TGTGCCTGTGACCAGCTGGGGGATACAACCGATAAACTCATCTTT.

This clone is termed medium-sized. The chain uses TRDV2 and TRDJ1, with TRDD3 matching 11 bases. The CDR3 has 18 residues. In germline, CDR1 is GEAIGNYY, CDR2 EKD. Trimming took 3 bases from V and 0 from J; bases not matched to a gene: 11. The CDR3 nucleotides read TGTGCCTGTGACGCCATGCTGGGGGATACACCGTACACCGATAAACTCATCTTT. This encodes CACDAMLGDTPYTDKLIF.

This clone occurred a few times. This chain joins TRDV2 and TRDJ1, with TRDD3 matching 12 bases. Germline V gene data show CDR1 as GEAIGNYY and CDR2 as EKD. The ends lost 1 base at V and 4 bases at J; junction bases unmatched: 15. CDR3 size: 19 residues. As DNA, the CDR3 is TGTGCCTGTGACACGGTTGGGCCTACTGGGGGATACCGGGGCGATAAACTCATCTTT. The encoded protein is CACDTVGPTGGYRGDKLIF.

The genes are TRDV2 and TRDJ1; 11 nucleotides agree with TRDD3. The CDR3 is 27 amino acids. The junction had 39 bases not matched to a gene; V was cut back by 0 bases and J by 4 bases. Germline CDR1 is GEAIGNYY and CDR2 is EKD. CDR3 protein: CACDTVKQLDQIPPPRTGGYINDKLIF. CDR3 bases: TGTGCCTGTGACACCGTTAAGCAATTAGATCAAATTCCCCCGCCACGTACTGGGGGATATATCAACGATAAACTCATCTTT.

Note on this clone: The protein that TCRdb holds for this DNA derives from a much larger clone and differs from the translated DNA at residue 10, which likely indicates a read error; the protein shown here is translated from the DNA. The gene calls are TRDV2 and TRDJ1; D gene uncertain. The ends were cut back, 0 bases at V and 0 bases at J, with 22 bases in the middle. Germline values: CDR1 GEAIGNYY, CDR2 EKD. The CDR3 covers 19 residues. CDR3 coding DNA: TGTGCCTGTGACACCGTGGCCCAGAACCCCTTTCAGTACACCGATAAACTCATCTTT. It specifies CACDTVAQNPFQYTDKLIF.

This clone has just a few counts. The chain joins TRDV2 to TRDJ3, with TRDD3 identical over 8 bases. Trimming removed 0 bases from V and 0 bases from J; junction bases left unmatched: 6. Per the germline V gene, CDR1 is GEAIGNYY and CDR2 is EKD. The CDR3 has 19 amino acids. The CDR3 DNA reads TGTGCCTGTGACACCGTTGGGGGATTAAGCTCCTGGGACACCCGACAGATGTTTTTC. Protein product: CACDTVGGLSSWDTRQMFF.

This clone ranks as medium-sized. Other DNA sequences in the sample encode the same CDR3. The chain carries TRDV2 and TRDJ3, with 8 bases identical to TRDD3. The CDR3 length is 23 residues. The V gene's germline CDR1 is GEAIGNYY and CDR2 EKD. Germline trimming cut 1 base from V and 0 bases from J; bases unmatched to any gene: 19. DNA for the CDR3: TGTGCCTGTGACACTCCAACACGTGGGGGATCCACCTCTAGCTCCTGGGACACCCGACAGATGTTTTTC. It specifies CACDTPTRGGSTSSSWDTRQMFF.

V and J are TRDV1 and TRDJ1, with D perhaps TRDD1 (5 bases). The CDR3 consists of 21 residues. Germline CDR1 and CDR2: TSWWSYY and QGS. V was cut by 5 bases and J by 2 bases, with 33 bases left in between. Written as DNA, the CDR3 is TGTGCTCTTGGGCCCAATACCCCTCCTTGGTTAAGGGACGGAAATACCGATAAACTCATCTTT. Protein sequence: CALGPNTPPWLRDGNTDKLIF.

The chain has TRDV2 and TRDJ1; D perhaps matches TRDD3 (6 bases). The CDR3 spans 14 residues. V shed 4 bases and J shed 3 bases, with 14 bases lying between them. Germline assignment: CDR1 GEAIGNYY and CDR2 EKD. The CDR3, as DNA: TGTGCCTGTGAAACATTGGGGGTAGCCGATAAACTCATCTTT. Protein: CACETLGVADKLIF.

This clone is categorized as large. The same CDR3 can be traced to other DNA sequences in this sample. The genes are TRDV2 and TRDJ1, with 7 bases identical to TRDD3. Germline V gene sequence: CDR1 GEAIGNYY, CDR2 EKD. V shed 0 bases, J shed 7 bases, and the junction held 10 bases outside the gene matches. The CDR3 length is 15 residues. CDR3 amino acids: CACDTVGDRGGKLIF. DNA of the CDR3: TGTGCCTGTGACACCGTTGGGGATAGAGGGGGTAAACTCATCTTT.

This clone has only a few counts. This chain links TRDV1 with TRDJ1; perhaps TRDD3 as D (5 bases). The CDR3 loop spans 17 amino acids. V lost 1 base and J lost 4, with 19 bases in between. Germline assignment: CDR1 TSWWSYY and CDR2 QGS. DNA for the CDR3: TGTGCTCTTGGGGAACCCAGCACGCGTAAGGGGAACGATAAACTCATCTTT. Its protein is CALGEPSTRKGNDKLIF.

V usage is TRDV2 and J usage is TRDJ1; 7 bases are shared with TRDD3. CDR1 is GEAIGNYY and CDR2 is EKD in the germline V gene. With V trimmed by 0 bases and J by 0 bases, 12 bases remained unmatched. This CDR3 is built from 18 residues. CDR3 sequence (DNA): TGTGCCTGTGACACCGTTCCTCTGGGGGTTTTGTACACCGATAAACTCATCTTT. Residues: CACDTVPLGVLYTDKLIF.

The CDR3 DNA is TGTGCCTGTGACCGAGTAATTTACTGGGGGAAGGACACCGATAAACTCATCTTT. This translates into CACDRVIYWGKDTDKLIF. The chain employs TRDV2 and TRDJ1; 9 nucleotides agree with TRDD3. V shed 3 bases and J 0 bases; nucleotides not matched to a gene: 13. The CDR3 contains 18 residues. Germline CDR1 is GEAIGNYY and CDR2 is EKD.

This clone was observed a few times. The gene calls are TRDV2 and TRDJ1; 7 bases match TRDD3. Germline V gene data show CDR1 as GEAIGNYY and CDR2 as EKD. J gave up 4 bases and V 4 bases, and 17 bases lay outside the gene matches. The CDR3 spans 17 residues. The CDR3 nucleotides are TGTGCCTGTGATCGGGTCTCAAGTCCGGGGGATGACGATAAACTCATCTTT. Its translation: CACDRVSSPGDDDKLIF.

This clone is labeled as large (0.1 to 1%). Other nucleotide sequences from this sample produce the same CDR3. The rearrangement joins TRDV2 to TRDJ3, with a tentative D call TRDD3 (5 bases). The CDR3 runs 23 residues. CDR1 is GEAIGNYY and CDR2 is EKD in the germline V gene. V was trimmed by 0 bases and J by 3 bases, leaving 29 bases between them. In DNA, the CDR3 is TGTGCCTGTGACACCGTTAATCGTGTTGGGGAAGACAGGAGTGGCTGGGACACCCGACAGATGTTTTTC. As protein: CACDTVNRVGEDRSGWDTRQMFF.

By share of the sample, this clone is medium-sized. CDR3 sequence: CACDLVLLRDKLIF. The CDR3 DNA reads TGTGCCTGTGACCTAGTGTTACTTCGCGATAAACTCATCTTT. The chain couples TRDV2 to TRDJ1, with D hard to call. Germline V gives CDR1 GEAIGNYY, CDR2 EKD. The V and J ends lost 3 bases and 4 bases respectively, with 14 bases between them. The CDR3 length is 14 residues.

This clone is labeled medium-sized. The chain uses TRDV2 and TRDJ1; 8 nucleotides match TRDD3. V lost 0 bases, J lost 0 bases, and 20 bases stayed unmatched. Germline V gene sequence: CDR1 GEAIGNYY, CDR2 EKD. This CDR3 has 21 residues. The CDR3 bases are TGTGCCTGTGACACCCTAACCCCGGTCGTACTGGGGGTTGAGTACACCGATAAACTCATCTTT. This codes for CACDTLTPVVLGVEYTDKLIF.